What follows are 11 T cell receptor beta chains derived from one specimen sequenced in a study of Graves' ophthalmopathy and Graves' hyperthyroidism. Amplification of the TCR beta CDR3 regions used RNA transcripts (as template). In the first round, RT-PCR was carried out with HTBI primers, and a multiplex PCR formed the second round. TCRdb re-derived calls from the multiplex PCR reads in MiXCR, one entry per CDR3 protein. Counted here are about 1.1 million distinct CDR3 sequences, roughly two fifths occurring once; the ten biggest clones make up 11%. Sample: peripheral blood or thyroid tissue (not recorded which). The receptors were gathered from an adult man with Graves' hyperthyroidism.

This clonotype occurred many times. J is TRBJ2-7 and V is TRBV7-9; the D call may be TRBD1 or TRBD2 (5 bases each). Germline CDR1 and CDR2: SEHNR and FQNEAQ (reference sequence). V was clipped by 5 bases and J by 4 bases, with 15 bases between them. There are 14 residues in the CDR3. The CDR3 sequence: CASSNRDGRYEQYF. The CDR3 nucleotides are TGTGCCAGCAGCAACCGGGACGGAAGATACGAGCAGTACTTC.

Ten or more counts support this clonotype. V is TRBV20-1 and J is TRBJ2-7, with 8 bases matching TRBD1. CDR1 and CDR2 from the germline V gene are DFQATT and SNEGSKA (reference sequence). The CDR3 consists of 12 residues. V lost 4 bases to trimming and J lost 3 bases; unmatched junction nucleotides: 2. CDR3 residues: CSAKDRVYEQYF. The CDR3 region has the DNA TGCAGTGCTAAGGACAGGGTCTACGAGCAGTACTTC.

About this clonotype itself: An end of the junction does not agree with germline; a read error may underlie this. The chain is built from TRBV5-6 and TRBJ1-3; no clear D. The CDR3 totals 16 residues. CDR1 SGHDT and CDR2 YYEEEE come from the germline V gene. CDR3 sequence reads: CANSAGWIFSGNTIYF. The CDR3 DNA is TGTGCCAACAGCGCGGGATGGATCTTCTCTGGAAACACCATATATTTT.

The sample holds many counts of this clonotype. CDR3: CAISEREAGFSGANVLTF. CDR3 in DNA: TGTGCCATCAGTGAGCGGGAGGCAGGGTTCTCTGGGGCCAACGTCCTGACTTTC. The chain has TRBV10-3 and TRBJ2-6; TRBD2 aligns across 7 bases. After removal of 2 bases from V and 0 bases from J, the junction contained 7 bases not matched to a gene. The CDR3 has 18 amino acids. Per germline, CDR1 ENHRY and CDR2 SYGVKD.

In its sample, this clonotype was seen many times. This chain connects TRBV19 to TRBJ2-5; TRBD2 matches 8 bases. Per germline, CDR1 LNHDA and CDR2 SQIVND (reference sequence). CDR3 length: 15 residues. V dropped 2 bases and J dropped 5; count of bases not matched to a gene: 7. Here the CDR3 reads CASSITAAGGETQYF. CDR3 in DNA: TGTGCCAGTAGTATAACCGCCGCGGGAGGCGAGACCCAGTACTTC.

This clonotype was seen a few times. This chain links TRBV19 with TRBJ2-6; D is undetermined. This CDR3 comprises 16 residues. Germline CDR1 LNHDA, CDR2 SQIVND (reference sequence). The V end lost 11 bases, the J end lost 0 bases, and 17 bases lay between the germline ends. The CDR3 protein is CAWSVLKVSGANVLTF. CDR3 in DNA: TGTGCCTGGAGTGTACTGAAGGTCTCTGGGGCCAACGTCCTGACTTTC.

V gene TRBV19 combines with J gene TRBJ1-6, with D tentatively TRBD1 (5 bases). The CDR3 loop spans 14 amino acids. V lost 7 bases to trimming and J lost 7 bases, with 14 bases between them. CDR1 is LNHDA, CDR2 SQIVND, per germline (reference sequence). The CDR3 bases are TGTGCCAGTAAGAGCGGGACGGGCAATTCACCCCTCCACTTT. Translating gives CASKSGTGNSPLHF.

This clonotype was recorded at least ten times. The rearrangement joins TRBV5-1 to TRBJ2-7; no clear D. V lost 4 bases and J 3 bases, leaving 17 bases between the germline ends. Germline assignment: CDR1 SGHRS and CDR2 YFSETQ. This CDR3 region has 15 residues. CDR3 sequence (DNA): TGCGCCAGCAGCGTAACGGACGGAGAGTACTACGAGCAGTACTTC. Protein sequence: CASSVTDGEYYEQYF.

Turning to this clonotype: The missing conserved phenylalanine or tryptophan at the end of this CDR3 makes a read error likely. No DNA is shown, since the ends of the CDR3 on it are uncertain; the CDR3 is the one TCRdb lists. The CDR3 protein is CASSPTDAY. The chain is built from TRBV25-1 and TRBJ1-2. Ends included, the CDR3 has 9 residues. Germline V gene lookup returns CDR1 MGHDK and CDR2 SYGVNS.

This chain links TRBV10-3 with TRBJ2-7; D perhaps matches TRBD1 (6 bases). CDR1 is ENHRY and CDR2 is SYGVKD in the germline V gene. Trimming removed 10 bases at V and 2 bases at J, with 21 bases between. CDR3 length equals 15 residues. DNA of the CDR3: TGTGCCAGCAGGATAGACAGGCCCCTGGCCTACGAGCAGTACTTC. Translating gives CASRIDRPLAYEQYF.

The chain employs TRBV20-1 and TRBJ1-1; TRBD1 matches 7 bases. The CDR3 has 14 residues. Germline lookup yields CDR1 DFQATT and CDR2 SNEGSKA (reference sequence). After removal of 6 bases from V and 8 bases from J, the junction contained 15 bases not matched to a gene. In nucleotides, the CDR3 is TGCAGTGCATACGGGGGACAGCCCTCGGGGGAAGCTTTCTTT. Its protein product is CSAYGGQPSGEAFF.